The 22 T cell receptor delta chains presented below share a single source sample, sequenced in a study of gamma-delta T cells after stem cell transplantation. TCRdb processed the RT-PCR reads again with the CATT caller. The sample carries some 5,800 delta-chain clones, less than 2.5% recorded once. The sequenced sample was gamma-delta T cells. The receptors come from a human donor. It is not recorded whose cells these are; they may come from a transplant donor.

This clone has a count of ten or more. A far larger clone is off by one base, so a read error is likely. This sample includes further DNA sequences coding for the same CDR3. The J gene is TRDJ1, the V gene TRDV2; 7 bases fit TRDD3. CDR3 length: 15 residues. The V gene's germline CDR1 is GEAIGNYY and CDR2 EKD. V shed 0 bases and J 0 bases; nucleotides not matched to a gene: 3. CDR3 DNA: TGTGCCTGTGACACCGTAGGGGGATACACCGATAAACTCATCTTT. The encoded protein is CACDTVGGYTDKLIF.

Comment on this clone: TCRdb's protein, taken from a much larger clone, differs from this DNA's translation at residue 13, likely owing to a read error; the protein displayed comes from the DNA. The CDR3 is CACDNWGISTDKPIF. Written as DNA, the CDR3 is TGTGCCTGTGACAACTGGGGGATAAGCACCGATAAACCCATCTTT. The chain carries TRDV2 and TRDJ1, with 11 nucleotides matching TRDD3. This CDR3 spans 15 amino acids. In germline, CDR1 is GEAIGNYY, CDR2 EKD.

On this clone: TCRdb's protein, taken from a much larger clone, differs from this DNA's translation at residue 7, likely owing to a read error; the protein displayed comes from the DNA. The chain links TRDV2 to TRDJ1, with D tentatively TRDD3 (6 bases). The germline CDR1 and CDR2 sequences are GEAIGNYY and EKD. V was cut by 0 bases and J by 0 bases, with 25 bases left in between. The CDR3 sequence is 20 residues long. CDR3 nucleotide sequence: TGTGCCTGTGACACCGTCCGAACAAGGTTGGGGGTCCAGTACACCGATAAACTCATCTTT. Protein: CACDTVRTRLGVQYTDKLIF.

This clone turned up a few times. A much larger clone differs from this one at a single base, so this may be a read error. J is TRDJ1 and V is TRDV2, with 8 nucleotides matching TRDD3. Germline CDR1 reads GEAIGNYY; CDR2 reads EKD. The CDR3 is made up of 14 amino acids. V shed 5 bases and J 0 bases; nucleotides not matched to a gene: 4. CDR3 amino acids: CACGILGDTDKLIF. CDR3 nucleotide sequence: TGTGCCTGTGGCATACTGGGGGACACCGATAAACTCATCTTT.

As concerns this clone: A far larger clone is a single base away, which makes a read error likely. Additional DNA sequences in this sample encode the identical CDR3. The CDR3 DNA is TGTGCCTGTGACACCATAAAATCCTACGGAAATACTGGGGGTCCATACACCGATAAACTCATCTTT. This encodes CACDTIKSYGNTGGPYTDKLIF. This chain joins TRDV2 and TRDJ1; 8 bases are shared with TRDD3. CDR3 length: 22 residues. CDR1 and CDR2 from the germline V gene are GEAIGNYY and EKD. The V and J ends lost 0 bases and 0 bases, in that order; junction bases with no gene match: 23.

This clone has more than one count but fewer than ten. It differs at one base from a far larger clone, so likely a read error. Distinct nucleotide sequences in the sample also encode this CDR3. The J gene is TRDJ1, the V gene TRDV2, with 9 bases fitting TRDD3. The V and J ends lost 1 base and 3 bases, in that order; junction bases with no gene match: 5. This CDR3 has 15 amino acids. Germline V CDR1 and CDR2: GEAIGNYY, EKD. CDR3 coding DNA: TGTGCCTGTGACACTGTAGGGGGATACTCCGATAAACTCATCTTT. It translates to CACDTVGGYSDKLIF.

This clone was seen more than once but under ten times. Only one base separates this from a far larger clonotype, so it likely reflects a read error. The chain links TRDV2 to TRDJ1; 9 nucleotides line up with TRDD3. The CDR3 runs to 16 residues. Germline-derived CDR1 and CDR2 are GEAIGNYY and EKD. CDR3 sequence (DNA): TGTGCCTGTGGCACCGTTGGGGATACGTCCACCGATAAACTCATCTTT. Its protein product is CACGTVGDTSTDKLIF.

This clone was seen only a few times. The protein TCRdb lists belongs to a much larger clone and differs from this DNA's translation at residue 6, which points to a read error; the protein shown is made from the DNA. The chain couples TRDV2 to TRDJ1; 7 bases are shared with TRDD3. J was trimmed by 1 base and V by 0 bases; bases with no gene match: 10. CDR1 is GEAIGNYY, CDR2 EKD, per germline. This CDR3 has 17 residues. The CDR3 sequence is CACDTIGDNRGTDKLIF. The CDR3 DNA follows: TGTGCCTGTGACACCATAGGGGATAATAGGGGCACCGATAAACTCATCTTT.

Points on this clone: A read error may be the cause here, since a much bigger clone is one base away. The sample carries other DNA sequences with the same CDR3. The V gene is TRDV2, the J gene TRDJ1; the match to TRDD3 covers 9 bases. The CDR3 loop spans 16 amino acids. CDR1 GEAIGNYY and CDR2 EKD come from the germline V gene. The J segment lost 1 base and the V segment lost 7 bases, leaving 12 bases of the junction unmatched. The CDR3 here is CACDPLSGIRTDKLIF. CDR3 nucleotides: TGTGCCTGCGACCCGCTATCGGGGATACGCACCGATAAACTCATCTTT.

This clone was seen a few times. The likely explanation is a read error, given a far larger clone one base away. The same CDR3 also results from other DNA sequences found in this sample. V is TRDV2 and J is TRDJ1, with 13 bases identical to TRDD3. The CDR3 is 19 residues long. Per germline, CDR1 GEAIGNYY and CDR2 EKD. The V segment lost 0 bases and the J segment 11 bases; nucleotides outside the gene matches: 20. CDR3 sequence reads: CACDTLLGDTRPSGGKLIF. For the CDR3, the DNA is TGTGCCTGTGACACCTTACTGGGGGATACGCGCCCTTCAGGTGGTAAGCTCATCTTT.

The sample holds a few counts of this clone. A much larger clone lies one base from this, so it may be a read error. The chain links TRDV2 to TRDJ1, with TRDD3 identical over 7 bases. This CDR3 is built from 26 residues. Germline CDR1 is GEAIGNYY and CDR2 is EKD. Trimming took 3 bases from V and 1 from J; bases not matched to a gene: 40. The CDR3 spells CACDPLGGTIATTGEYAGLITDKLIF. Here the CDR3 DNA reads TGTGCCTGTGACCCGCTGGGCGGTACTATTGCGACTACTGGGGAATACGCAGGACTCATCACCGATAAACTCATCTTT.

By proportion, this clone is medium-sized. The V gene is TRDV2, the J gene TRDJ1; D gene uncertain. V shed 3 bases and J shed 2 bases, with 12 bases lying between them. CDR3 length: 14 amino acids. The germline V gene has CDR1 GEAIGNYY and CDR2 EKD. DNA of the CDR3: TGTGCCTGTGACCCGGCCGGGGTGACCGATAAACTCATCTTT. Its translation: CACDPAGVTDKLIF.

The chain is built from TRDV2 and TRDJ1; TRDD3 might be the D (5 bases). V dropped 0 bases and J dropped 0 bases, with 19 bases sitting between them. Germline loops: CDR1 GEAIGNYY, CDR2 EKD. The CDR3 sequence is 18 residues long. The CDR3 loop reads CACDTVGAQLRYTDKLIF. As DNA, the CDR3 is TGTGCCTGTGACACCGTTGGGGCTCAACTCAGATACACCGATAAACTCATCTTT.

This clone was counted at least ten times. The chain employs TRDV2 and TRDJ1, with 13 bases lining up with TRDD3. With 1 base clipped from V and 0 bases from J, the junction kept 13 bases outside the gene matches. CDR1 and CDR2 from the germline V gene are GEAIGNYY and EKD. The CDR3 totals 20 residues. The CDR3 reads CACDTIVLGDTRGYTDKLIF. CDR3 nucleotides: TGTGCCTGTGACACAATAGTACTGGGGGATACGAGAGGGTACACCGATAAACTCATCTTT.

This clone showed up just a few times. Additional DNA sequences in this sample encode the identical CDR3. The rearrangement uses TRDV2 and TRDJ1; TRDD3 matches 13 bases. This CDR3 has 17 residues. After removal of 4 bases from V and 3 bases from J, the junction contained 10 bases not matched to a gene. Germline CDR1 reads GEAIGNYY; CDR2 reads EKD. CDR3 nucleotides: TGTGCCTGTGATCCCTTACTGGGGGATACGCAATCCGATAAACTCATCTTT. Its protein product is CACDPLLGDTQSDKLIF.

Notes on this clone: The mismatch at residue 15 between this DNA's translation and the TCRdb protein of a much larger clone likely reflects a read error; the protein shown is translated from the DNA. The rearrangement uses TRDV2 and TRDJ1; D perhaps matches TRDD3 (5 bases). This CDR3 is built from 17 residues. The germline V gene has CDR1 GEAIGNYY and CDR2 EKD. The CDR3: CACDTLTGGRPPDKPIF. The CDR3 nucleotides read TGTGCCTGTGACACCCTCACGGGGGGGCGACCACCGGATAAACCCATCTTT.

With respect to this clone: The translation of this DNA and the TCRdb protein of a much larger clone differ at residue 14, probably owing to a read error; the protein shown here is translated from the DNA. The genes are TRDV2 and TRDJ1; 12 bases line up with TRDD3. The germline CDR1 and CDR2 sequences are GEAIGNYY and EKD. The CDR3 length is 20 residues. The J segment lost 1 base and the V segment lost 3 bases, leaving 17 bases of the junction unmatched. CDR3 DNA sequence: TGTGCCTGTGACCACATACTGGGGGATACTACCAAAACGTGCACCGATAAACTCATCTTT. As protein: CACDHILGDTTKTCTDKLIF.

This clone has at least ten counts. A read error is likely here: a far larger clone is one base away. The same CDR3 also results from other DNA sequences found in this sample. This chain joins TRDV2 and TRDJ1; TRDD3 agrees at 13 bases. Germline V lookup: CDR1 GEAIGNYY, CDR2 EKD. The CDR3 has 19 amino acids. CDR3 region: CACDTLLGDTRPSGGKLIF. DNA for the CDR3: TGTGCCTGTGACACCTTACTGGGGGATACGCGCCCTTCAGGTGGTAAACTCATTTTT.

Remarks on this clone: The translation of this DNA and the TCRdb protein of a much larger clone differ at residue 13, probably owing to a read error; the protein shown here is translated from the DNA. The chain employs TRDV2 and TRDJ3, with D maybe TRDD3 (6 bases). The germline CDR1 and CDR2 sequences are GEAIGNYY and EKD. The CDR3 loop spans 19 amino acids. The CDR3 spells CACDTPGMTGSWGTRQMFF. CDR3 sequence (DNA): TGTGCCTGTGACACTCCGGGGATGACGGGCTCCTGGGGCACCCGACAGATGTTTTTC.

Concerning this clone itself: TCRdb shows a much larger clone's protein in place of this DNA's translation, and the two differ at residue 6, likely through a read error; the protein shown is translated from the DNA. V is TRDV1 and J is TRDJ1; 10 bases align to TRDD3. V shed 5 bases and J 3 bases; nucleotides not matched to a gene: 27. Germline CDR1 TSWWSYY, CDR2 QGS. This CDR3 spans 22 amino acids. The CDR3, as DNA: TGTGCTCTTGGGATAGCCTTCCTAACAATGCACCTGTACTGGGGGATCCCCGATAAACTCATCTTT. It codes for CALGIAFLTMHLYWGIPDKLIF.

The chain couples TRDV2 to TRDJ1, with 12 nucleotides matching TRDD3. V gave up 1 base and J gave up 4 bases; unmatched junction bases: 3. In germline, CDR1 is GEAIGNYY, CDR2 EKD. This CDR3 is 15 amino acids long. CDR3 sequence: CACDTLGDTGDKLIF. CDR3 nucleotides: TGTGCCTGTGACACGCTGGGGGATACGGGCGATAAACTCATCTTT.

This clone turned up a few times. It is likely a read error: a sequence one base away is far more abundant. Other nucleotide sequences in the sample specify the same CDR3. The V call is TRDV2, the J call TRDJ1; D not certain. Germline V CDR1 and CDR2: GEAIGNYY, EKD. CDR3 size: 16 residues. Trimming cost V 0 bases and J 0 bases, with 13 bases left between them. The DNA for the CDR3 is TGTGCCTGTGACACCGTTGGTGGGCTACACACCGATAAACTCATCTTT. Translation gives CACDTVGGLHTDKLIF.